These T cell receptor beta chains were read from a single sample in a study of blood T cells in healthy people across ages. TCRdb independently ran MiXCR on the 5' RACE reads; one entry per CDR3 protein. The sample records over 1.5 million distinct CDR3 sequences, about 50% being singletons. Sequencing used blood. The origin of the receptors is a woman aged 35 to 49 in good health. CDR3s include the opening cysteine and the closing phenylalanine or tryptophan. Each record gives: CDR3 protein, CDR3 DNA, clone size, V gene, D gene, J gene. A D gene is named only where the DNA matches it firmly. Some rows mark clone size as missing; the rest say once, few, many or name a class of expanded clone.

CASSSLRGGASEQYF | TGTGCCAGCAGCTCCCTCCGCGGGGGGGCCAGTGAGCAGTACTTC | NA | TRBV7-2 | TRBD2 | TRBJ2-5
CATSRDRVGVLEQYF | TGTGCCACCTCCCGGGACAGGGTCGGAGTTCTCGAGCAGTACTTC | few | TRBV24-1 | TRBD1 | TRBJ2-7
CASSLDGTVTTYEQYF | TGTGCCAGCAGCTTAGATGGGACAGTAACTACCTACGAGCAGTACTTC | few | TRBV7-2 | TRBD1 | TRBJ2-7
CASSSTGGIYNEQFF | TGTGCCAGCAGCTCGACAGGGGGCATATACAATGAGCAGTTCTTC | NA | TRBV5-5 | TRBD1 | TRBJ2-1
CASSRDRNPTYEQYF | TGTGCCAGCAGTCGCGACAGGAACCCTACCTACGAGCAGTACTTC | NA | TRBV6-5 | NA | TRBJ2-7
CASSLGTFNEQFF | TGTGCCAGCAGTCTTGGGACTTTCAATGAGCAGTTCTTC | NA | TRBV6-2/TRBV6-3 | NA | TRBJ2-1
CAINRGDPSYTEAFF | TGTGCCATCAACAGAGGGGACCCTTCCTACACTGAAGCTTTCTTT | NA | TRBV10-3 | NA | TRBJ1-1
CSVEVAGSYEQFF | TGCAGCGTTGAAGTCGCAGGGTCTTACGAGCAGTTCTTC | NA | TRBV29-1 | NA | TRBJ2-1
CATSREGSGGFTDTQYF | TGTGCCACCAGCAGAGAGGGTAGCGGGGGATTCACAGATACGCAGTATTTT | NA | TRBV15 | TRBD2 | TRBJ2-3
CASSDFSFNQPQHF | TGTGCCAGCAGTGATTTCAGCTTCAATCAGCCCCAGCATTTT | NA | TRBV6-1 | NA | TRBJ1-5
CAISEPSGLAGDSYNEQFF | TGTGCCATCAGTGAGCCATCGGGACTAGCGGGGGACTCCTACAATGAGCAGTTCTTC | NA | TRBV10-3 | TRBD2 | TRBJ2-1
CASSLNVVYNEQFF | TGTGCCAGCAGTTTAAATGTAGTTTACAATGAGCAGTTCTTC | NA | TRBV27 | NA | TRBJ2-1
CASSQTGSGETQYF | TGTGCCAGCAGCCAAACGGGGTCTGGAGAGACCCAGTACTTC | few | TRBV7-2 | NA | TRBJ2-5
CASSFRLGTDTQYF | TGTGCCAGCAGCTTTAGACTGGGCACAGATACGCAGTATTTT | NA | TRBV7-9 | NA | TRBJ2-3
CASSQAPGGLGAEAFF | TGCGCCAGCAGCCAGGCCCCCGGGGGTTTGGGCGCTGAAGCTTTCTTT | few | TRBV4-1 | NA | TRBJ1-1
CASSFGPPAANEKLFF | TGTGCCAGCAGCTTTGGTCCGCCTGCGGCTAATGAAAAACTGTTTTTT | NA | TRBV5-6 | NA | TRBJ1-4
CASSYPIHETQYF | TGTGCCAGCAGTTATCCAATCCACGAGACCCAGTACTTC | NA | TRBV6-2/TRBV6-3 | NA | TRBJ2-5
CASSLTSGGPVYNEQFF | TGTGCCAGCAGTTTAACTAGCGGGGGGCCGGTGTACAATGAGCAGTTCTTC | NA | TRBV12-3/TRBV12-4 | TRBD2 | TRBJ2-1
CATNQGGGRAYYGYTF | TGTGCTACCAATCAGGGCGGGGGCCGAGCTTACTATGGCTACACCTTC | NA | TRBV5-4 | NA | TRBJ1-2
CASSRLGQGVETQYF | TGTGCCAGCAGCCGCTTGGGACAGGGAGTGGAGACCCAGTACTTC | many | TRBV7-2 | TRBD1 | TRBJ2-5
CASSPRLAASSTDTQYF | TGTGCCAGCAGCCCACGACTAGCGGCCTCTAGCACAGATACGCAGTATTTT | NA | TRBV3-1 | TRBD2 | TRBJ2-3
CASGLKLDEQYF | TGTGCCAGCGGACTGAAACTCGACGAGCAGTACTTC | NA | TRBV28 | NA | TRBJ2-7
CARSHPGTGKETQYF | TGTGCCCGCAGCCATCCCGGGACAGGGAAAGAGACCCAGTACTTC | once | TRBV28 | TRBD1 | TRBJ2-5
CASSLAVVDEQYF | TGTGCCAGCAGCTTAGCTGTGGTGGACGAGCAGTACTTC | NA | TRBV13 | NA | TRBJ2-7
CTPGLAVSSSTDTQYF | TGCACTCCGGGACTAGCGGTTAGCAGTTCCACAGATACGCAGTATTTT | few | TRBV20-1 | TRBD2 | TRBJ2-3
CASSSEPSGGASQETQYF | TGCGCCAGCAGCTCGGAGCCTAGCGGGGGGGCCTCCCAAGAGACCCAGTACTTC | NA | TRBV5-1 | TRBD2 | TRBJ2-5
CASSPVSGTHEAFF | TGTGCCAGCAGTCCGGTCTCCGGGACCCACGAAGCTTTCTTT | NA | TRBV28 | NA | TRBJ1-1
CATDTGTIQETQYF | TGTGCCACCGACACCGGGACCATCCAAGAGACCCAGTACTTC | few | TRBV28 | NA | TRBJ2-5
CASSRAGGNEQFF | TGTGCCAGCAGCCGAGCGGGGGGGAATGAGCAGTTCTTC | NA | TRBV6-1 | TRBD2 | TRBJ2-1
CASSANTYGYTF | TGTGCCAGCAGCGCGAACACCTATGGCTACACCTTC | NA | TRBV7-2 | NA | TRBJ1-2
CSANRARETQYF | TGCAGTGCTAACAGGGCGCGGGAGACCCAGTACTTC | NA | TRBV20-1 | NA | TRBJ2-5
CASSLGRGKKSTDTQYF | TGTGCCAGCAGTTTGGGGCGGGGGAAAAAGTCCACAGATACGCAGTATTTT | NA | TRBV12-3/TRBV12-4 | TRBD2 | TRBJ2-3
CASSRTGSAETQYF | TGTGCCAGCAGTCGTACCGGGTCTGCAGAGACCCAGTACTTC | NA | TRBV6-5 | NA | TRBJ2-5
CSARPGTAYNSPLHF | TGCAGTGCTAGACCTGGGACAGCTTATAATTCACCCCTCCACTTT | many | TRBV20-1 | TRBD1 | TRBJ1-6
CASSQQAGTGGGEQYF | TGTGCCAGCAGCCAACAAGCCGGGACAGGGGGCGGCGAGCAGTACTTC | NA | TRBV7-9 | TRBD1 | TRBJ2-7
CASVLGNEQYF | TGTGCCAGCGTCTTGGGGAATGAGCAGTACTTC | NA | TRBV2 | NA | TRBJ2-5